These 10 T cell receptor beta chains were all obtained from the same sample, sequenced in a study of T-cell reconstitution after alpha-beta-depleted transplantation in children. The authors prepared the TCRbeta library with unique molecular identifiers. A single record per CDR3 protein comes from TCRdb applying MiXCR to the PCR reads. This table has 350,000 to 500,000 distinct CDR3 sequences, 43% appearing once. Material: PBMCs, obtained before TCRalphabeta/CD19-depleted stem cell transplant. All receptors derive from a girl aged 2-9 years with aplastic anemia, due to receive a stem cell transplant.

The V gene is TRBV5-1, the J gene TRBJ2-7; D possibly corresponds to TRBD2 (6 bases). Germline V gives CDR1 SGHRS, CDR2 YFSETQ. The CDR3 totals 15 residues. Trimming took off 5 bases at V and 0 bases at J, with 15 bases between the two ends. The CDR3 DNA is TGCGCCAGCAGACCCAGGGAGGCACCCTCCTACGAGCAGTACTTC. This translates into CASRPREAPSYEQYF.

The V call is TRBV20-1, the J call TRBJ2-7; 7 bases map to TRBD2. CDR3 length equals 15 residues. The V gene's germline CDR1 is DFQATT and CDR2 SNEGSKA (reference sequence). Trimming cost V 5 bases and J 5 bases; bases outside gene matches: 15. In DNA form, the CDR3 reads TGCAGTGCTCGACGGGGGGTCGCTAACTCAAACGAGCAGTACTTC. Amino acids: CSARRGVANSNEQYF.

The V call is TRBV5-1, the J call TRBJ1-5, with a weak D call TRBD1 (6 bases). Germline loops: CDR1 SGHRS, CDR2 YFSETQ. The CDR3 contains 17 residues. V lost 4 bases and J lost 3, with 20 bases in between. The CDR3 coding sequence is TGCGCCAGCAGCCGCTCAGACCGCCAGGGGCACAATCAGCCCCAGCATTTT. Protein: CASSRSDRQGHNQPQHF.

The table lists this clonotype with a few counts. The chain is built from TRBV12-3 or TRBV12-4 and TRBJ2-4; 13 nucleotides match TRBD2. This CDR3 contains 19 residues. J gave up 3 bases and V 3 bases, and 11 bases lay outside the gene matches. CDR3 sequence (DNA): TGTGCCAGCAGTTTGGAAGGTCCACTAGCGGGAGGGGTCAAAAACATTCAGTACTTC. Protein: CASSLEGPLAGGVKNIQYF.

The table lists this clonotype with many counts. The CDR3 sequence is CSARIQGRVGGELFF. CDR3 nucleotides: TGCAGTGCTAGGATACAGGGGCGAGTAGGGGGGGAGCTGTTTTTT. The J gene is TRBJ2-2, the V gene TRBV20-1, with 7 bases aligning to TRBD1. CDR1 and CDR2 (germline): DFQATT, SNEGSKA (reference sequence). Trimming at V came to 3 bases and at J to 8 bases, leaving 12 bases not matched to a gene. This CDR3 spans 15 amino acids.

There are a few counts of this clonotype. No DNA is shown, since the ends of the CDR3 on it are uncertain; the CDR3 is the one TCRdb lists. The V and J genes are TRBV9 and TRBJ1-2. Both ends counted, the CDR3 spans 13 residues. Per germline, CDR1 SGDLS and CDR2 YYNGEE. CDR3 amino acids: CASSVGGGTSIAF.

This clonotype appeared many times. This chain links TRBV10-3 with TRBJ1-3; 8 bases match TRBD1. The CDR3 spans 14 residues. Looked up from germline, CDR1 is ENHRY and CDR2 is SYGVKD. The ends lost 5 bases at V and 6 bases at J; junction bases unmatched: 6. This CDR3 is CAISQTGDENTIYF. The CDR3 DNA reads as TGTGCCATCAGTCAGACAGGGGACGAAAACACCATATATTTT.

This clonotype was seen more than once but under ten times. This chain uses TRBV5-6 with TRBJ2-1; D ambiguous. V gave up 4 bases and J gave up 9 bases, with 11 bases separating them. The CDR3 has 12 amino acids. The germline V gene has CDR1 SGHDT and CDR2 YYEEEE. The DNA for the CDR3 is TGTGCCAGCAGCCGTAGACTTGGTGAGCAGTTCTTC. It yields the protein CASSRRLGEQFF.

This chain links TRBV7-2 with TRBJ2-7; 7 bases fit TRBD1. V dropped 1 base and J dropped 4; count of bases not matched to a gene: 7. Per the germline V gene, CDR1 is SGHTA and CDR2 is FQGNSA. The CDR3 extends over 15 amino acids. This CDR3 is CASSLVGTDDYEQYF. In DNA, the CDR3 is TGTGCCAGCAGCTTAGTGGGGACAGACGATTACGAGCAGTACTTC. Using reference TRBV7-2 and TRBJ2-7 for the parts outside the CDR3, the full variable domain is GAGVSQSPSNKVTEKGKDVELRCDPISGHTALYWYRQSLGQGLEFLIYFQGNSAPDKSGLPSDRFSAERTGGSVSTLTIQRTQQEDSAVYLCASSLVGTDDYEQYFGPGTRLTVT.

Points on this clonotype: A much more abundant neighbour one base away suggests this may be a read error. The chain uses TRBV5-1 and TRBJ2-7, with D hard to call. CDR3 length: 14 residues. CDR1 and CDR2 (germline): SGHRS, YFSETQ. The DNA of the CDR3 is TGCGCCAGCAGCTTGGGAGAGAGCTCCTACGATCAGTACTTC. It is translated as CASSLGESSYDQYF.